The 16 T cell receptor beta chains below come from one sample, sequenced in a study of cytomegalovirus exposure and HLA in healthy donors. Vbeta (60) and Jbeta (13) primers were used in the PCR. Data came from immunoSEQ multiplex PCR; TCRdb stores just in-frame clones and leaves some out. The sample records more than 150,000 clones, more than 65% being singletons. Sample: PBMCs. These receptors were taken from a woman younger than 45 in good health and CMV-seropositive.

The chain has TRBV7-9 and TRBJ2-1, with 8 bases identical to TRBD2. This CDR3 has 14 amino acids. Germline trimming cut 1 base from V and 8 bases from J; bases unmatched to any gene: 4. Germline CDR1 SEHNR, CDR2 FQNEAQ (reference sequence). CDR3 in amino acids: CASSLDGRGYEQFF. In nucleotides, the CDR3 is TGTGCCAGCAGCTTAGACGGGAGGGGGTATGAGCAGTTCTTC.

V usage is TRBV5-1 and J usage is TRBJ2-2; 8 bases line up with TRBD1. Germline V gene lookup returns CDR1 SGHRS and CDR2 YFSETQ. This CDR3 comprises 16 residues. V shed 1 base, J shed 1 base, and the junction held 3 bases outside the gene matches. The CDR3 DNA is TGCGCCAGCAGCTTGAACGGACAGGGGAACACCGGGGAGCTGTTTTTT. This gives the protein CASSLNGQGNTGELFF.

A single count supports this clone. The rearrangement uses TRBV7-9 and TRBJ2-7; 7 nucleotides line up with TRBD1. CDR3 size: 16 residues. CDR1 is SEHNR and CDR2 is FQNEAQ in the germline V gene (reference sequence). The J segment lost 7 bases and the V segment lost 0 bases, leaving 12 bases of the junction unmatched. Written as DNA, the CDR3 is TGTGCCAGCAGCTTAGCCGGGGTGACACAGGGGACGGAGCAGTACTTC. Translating it yields CASSLAGVTQGTEQYF. The full variable domain, its missing parts supplied by reference TRBV7-9 and TRBJ2-7, is DTGVSQNPRHKITKRGQNVTFRCDPISEHNRLYWYRQTLGQGPEFLTYFQNEAQLEKSRLLSDRFSAERPKGSFSTLEIQRTEQGDSAMYLCASSLAGVTQGTEQYFGPGTRLTVT.

J is TRBJ1-3 and V is TRBV6-1, with TRBD1 matching 8 bases. J was trimmed by 4 bases and V by 6 bases; bases with no gene match: 5. Germline V gene lookup returns CDR1 MNHNS and CDR2 SASEGT. This CDR3 contains 14 residues. This CDR3 reads CASRTTGAGNTIYF. CDR3 bases: TGTGCCAGCAGGACGACAGGGGCCGGAAACACCATATATTTT.

The chain employs TRBV5-1 and TRBJ1-3; unclear D gene. Germline-derived CDR1 and CDR2 are SGHRS and YFSETQ. This CDR3 has 15 amino acids. The V end was cut by 0 bases, the J end by 2 bases, with 9 bases between. The CDR3 DNA sequence: TGCGCCAGCAGCTTGGTGGCCGGGACTGGAAACACCATATATTTT. It encodes CASSLVAGTGNTIYF.

The chain combines TRBV28 with TRBJ2-1, with 11 bases fitting TRBD1. From germline, CDR1 is MDHEN and CDR2 SYDVKM. CDR3 length equals 14 residues. J was trimmed by 9 bases and V by 6 bases; bases with no gene match: 7. In DNA, the CDR3 is TGTGCCAGCAGGAGGACAGGGGGCCTCCCTGAGCAGTTCTTC. Its translation is CASRRTGGLPEQFF.

The chain uses TRBV11-2 and TRBJ1-1, with D hard to call. Germline CDR1 and CDR2: SGHAT and FQNNGV. The CDR3 covers 15 residues. With 3 bases removed from V and 0 bases from J, the gap between germline ends came to 11 bases. CDR3 sequence: CASSFGGPMNTEAFF. The CDR3 DNA reads TGTGCCAGCAGCTTTGGAGGGCCGATGAACACTGAAGCTTTCTTT.

CDR3 protein: CASSPSFGGAIYEQYF. CDR3 bases: TGCGCCAGCAGCCCAAGTTTTGGAGGCGCGATCTACGAGCAGTACTTC. The V and J genes are TRBV5-1 and TRBJ2-7, with a possible D match to TRBD2 (5 bases). Germline V gives CDR1 SGHRS, CDR2 YFSETQ. The CDR3 runs to 16 residues. V was pared by 4 bases and J by 3 bases, with 20 bases between.

V and J are TRBV7-9 and TRBJ1-1, with D perhaps TRBD1 (5 bases). Trimming left V 8 bases short and J 4 bases short, with 8 bases between. This CDR3 region has 11 residues. Germline loops: CDR1 SEHNR, CDR2 FQNEAQ (reference sequence). The chain's CDR3 is CASGQTTEAFF. DNA for the CDR3: TGTGCCAGCGGACAAACCACTGAAGCTTTCTTT.

This clone was found a few times. The chain links TRBV6-6 to TRBJ1-6; 8 bases agree with TRBD1. V shed 6 bases and J 8 bases; nucleotides not matched to a gene: 3. Germline CDR1 reads MNHNY; CDR2 reads SVGAGI (reference sequence). CDR3 length equals 13 residues. This chain's CDR3 is CASRDRVDSPLHF. The CDR3 DNA reads as TGTGCCAGCAGGGACAGGGTCGATTCACCCCTCCACTTT.

The J gene is TRBJ1-5, the V gene TRBV6-6; 9 nucleotides line up with TRBD1. V shed 6 bases and J 9 bases; nucleotides not matched to a gene: 15. Germline CDR1 is MNHNY and CDR2 is SVGAGI (reference sequence). CDR3 length equals 16 residues. CDR3 sequence reads: CASRSQDRGSEMPQHF. CDR3 sequence (DNA): TGTGCCAGCAGGTCCCAGGACAGGGGCTCAGAGATGCCCCAGCATTTT.

The V gene is TRBV7-2, the J gene TRBJ1-5; D remains ambiguous. Trimming took 5 bases from V and 4 from J, leaving 15 bases between them. Germline lookup yields CDR1 SGHTA and CDR2 FQGNSA. The CDR3 is 15 amino acids. The chain's CDR3 is CASSVDNAKNQPQHF. The CDR3 DNA follows: TGTGCCAGCAGCGTCGACAACGCCAAAAATCAGCCCCAGCATTTT.

The gene calls are TRBV29-1 and TRBJ2-2; a possible D gene is TRBD2 (6 bases). This CDR3 spans 15 amino acids. The germline V gene has CDR1 SQVTM and CDR2 ANQGSEA. Trimming took 6 bases from V and 5 from J, leaving 19 bases between them. CDR3 protein: CSVRQNHGGTGELFF. The CDR3 nucleotides read TGCAGCGTGCGACAAAACCACGGGGGAACCGGGGAGCTGTTTTTT.

The V gene is TRBV7-9, the J gene TRBJ1-1; possible D gene TRBD1, 6 bases. Germline V CDR1 and CDR2: SEHNR, FQNEAQ (reference sequence). Trimming took off 5 bases at V and 5 bases at J, with 12 bases between the two ends. This CDR3 is 13 amino acids long. The CDR3 loop reads CASSVRDNTEAFF. The CDR3 coding sequence is TGTGCCAGCAGCGTCCGGGACAATACTGAAGCTTTCTTT.

V and J are TRBV10-3 and TRBJ2-7; D is perhaps TRBD1 (6 bases). Deletions cut 4 bases from V and 3 bases from J, with 10 bases between. Per the germline V gene, CDR1 is ENHRY and CDR2 is SYGVKD. The CDR3 has 13 amino acids. CDR3 sequence: CAISGDMNYEQYF. CDR3 nucleotides: TGTGCCATCAGTGGGGACATGAACTACGAGCAGTACTTC.

The V gene is TRBV7-2, the J gene TRBJ1-5; D gene uncertain. The V gene's germline CDR1 is SGHTA and CDR2 FQGNSA. The length of the CDR3 is 13 residues. V was cut by 5 bases and J by 3 bases, with 8 bases left in between. DNA of the CDR3: TGTGCCAGCAGCCTTAGCTCCAATCAGCCCCAGCATTTT. This translates into CASSLSSNQPQHF.